This T cell receptor (beta chain) was captured in a study of cytomegalovirus exposure and HLA in healthy donors. The overall study: Of roughly 400 genotyped donors, more than 75% grouped in the Caucasian-associated ancestry cluster.

Germline CDR1 and CDR2: SGHDT and YYEEEE. V lost 1 base, J lost 3 bases, and 7 bases lay in between. The CDR3 extends over 13 amino acids. Amplification used 60 Vbeta primers and 13 Jbeta primers. Sequenced by immunoSEQ multiplex PCR; TCRdb stores in-frame clones only, minus some. The sample has approximately 59,000 clones; around 62% are singletons. The chain is built from TRBV5-6 and TRBJ1-1; D remains ambiguous. The sample was PBMCs. The TCR was taken from a man aged 25-45 years in good health and CMV-seronegative. The CDR3 region has the DNA TGTGCCAGCAGCTTGTATCAGGACACTGAAGCTTTCTTT. Its translation is CASSLYQDTEAFF.